This T cell receptor (beta chain) was documented in a study of T-cell reconstitution after alpha-beta-depleted transplantation in children. Details on this clonotype: The antigen remains unidentified.

The CDR3 is 15 residues long. The germline V gene encodes CDR1 SGDLS and CDR2 YYNGEE. Trimming removed 3 bases from V and 7 bases from J, with 16 bases in between. Study-level results: At the one-year point after transplant, T-cell counts and TCRbeta diversity were found to come mostly from T cells that had been newly produced. Several hundred expanded graft clones reportedly supplied alpha-beta T cells about two months after transplant.

Unique molecular identifiers were built into the TCRbeta library. TCRdb reanalysed the PCR reads using MiXCR and keeps one entry per CDR3 protein. Of about 580,000 distinct CDR3 sequences in the sample, roughly 23% were seen once. The TCR originated in a boy under two years old who had a stem cell transplant for acute myeloid leukemia, so the T cells may come from the graft donor. The sample here was PBMCs, mostly from graft donor cells, taken 360 days after TCRalphabeta/CD19-depleted stem cell transplant. This sequence joins TRBV9 and TRBJ2-2; unclear D gene. The chain's CDR3 is CASSGRVNVGGELFF. For the CDR3, the DNA is TGTGCCAGCAGCGGTCGAGTTAACGTGGGCGGGGAGCTGTTTTTT.